A selection of T cell receptor beta chains follows, all from one sample in a study of blood T cell repertoires in COVID-19. The repertoire was sequenced with immunoSEQ multiplex PCR; TCRdb's copy has only in-frame clones and lacks some. In the table there are about 210,000 clones, around 90% of which are singletons. The specimen was PBMCs or T cells enriched from blood (not recorded which). Receptor source: a man aged 25-45 years in a cohort exposed to, infected with or recovered from COVID-19 (not recorded which). CDR3s include the opening cysteine and the closing phenylalanine or tryptophan. The order of the fields is clone size, D gene, J gene, V gene, CDR3 protein, CDR3 DNA. The D gene is left open where the match is weak. Clone size is stated in some rows and not others, as once, few, many or a class when expanded.

>NA|NA|TRBJ2-2|TRBV28
CASRGPKTGELFF
TGTGCCAGCAGGGGGCCTAAGACCGGGGAGCTGTTTTTT
>NA|NA|TRBJ2-3|TRBV27
CASSPLSTDTQYF
TGTGCCAGTAGCCCCCTCAGCACAGATACGCAGTATTTT
>NA|TRBD1|TRBJ2-7|TRBV6-5
CASRQGAYEQYF
TGTGCCAGCAGACAGGGGGCGTACGAGCAGTACTTC
>NA|NA|TRBJ1-2|TRBV4-1
CASSAREQHSYGYTF
TGCGCCAGCAGCGCCCGGGAACAGCATAGCTATGGCTACACCTTC
>NA|TRBD1|TRBJ2-3|TRBV5-1
CASRGGQLASVPRTDTQYF
TGCGCCAGCAGAGGGGGACAGTTGGCCTCCGTCCCCCGCACAGATACGCAGTATTTT
>NA|TRBD1|TRBJ1-5|TRBV4-2
CASSQEDRAENQPQHF
TGTGCCAGCAGCCAAGAGGACAGGGCCGAAAATCAGCCCCAGCATTTT
>NA|NA|TRBJ2-4|TRBV5-4
CASSHAGSKNIQYF
TGTGCCAGCAGCCATGCGGGTAGCAAAAACATTCAGTACTTC
>NA|NA|TRBJ2-5|TRBV6-5
CASSAGPGWETQYF
TGTGCCAGCAGCGCGGGCCCCGGATGGGAGACCCAGTACTTC
>NA|NA|TRBJ2-7|TRBV25-1
CASSPEVRPYEQYF
TGTGCCAGCAGCCCTGAGGTCAGACCCTACGAGCAGTACTTC
>NA|NA|TRBJ2-7|TRBV28
CASRPFLGLSSSRLRYEQYF
TGTGCCAGCAGACCTTTCTTGGGACTCAGTTCTAGTCGGTTAAGGTACGAGCAGTACTTC
>NA|TRBD1|TRBJ1-1|TRBV18
CASSPARTGGNTEAFF
TGTGCCAGCTCACCTGCCCGTACAGGGGGGAACACTGAAGCTTTCTTT
>NA|TRBD2|TRBJ2-1|TRBV6-6
CATQSGRGSQLNEQFF
TGTGCCACCCAGAGCGGGAGAGGATCCCAATTGAATGAGCAGTTCTTC
>NA|TRBD2|TRBJ2-7|TRBV6-2/TRBV6-3
CASSYDPAGVVEQYF
TGTGCCAGCAGTTATGATCCAGCGGGAGTGGTAGAGCAGTACTTC
>NA|NA|TRBJ1-2|TRBV5-1
CASSQGTIGYTF
TGCGCCAGCAGCCAGGGAACTATTGGCTACACCTTC
>once|NA|TRBJ2-2|TRBV6-2/TRBV6-3
CASSRPITGTTNTGELFF
TGTGCCAGCAGCCGTCCGATCACCGGGACAACGAACACCGGGGAGCTGTTTTTT
>NA|NA|TRBJ1-3|TRBV9
CASSVTTGYSGNTIYF
TGTGCCAGCAGCGTAACGACAGGTTACTCTGGAAACACCATATATTTT
>once|NA|TRBJ1-5|TRBV11-2
CASSLDRGQPQHF
TGTGCCAGCAGCTTAGATAGGGGTCAGCCCCAGCATTTT
>NA|NA|TRBJ2-3|TRBV2
CASSVQAVGALGTDTQYF
TGTGCCAGCAGTGTTCAGGCAGTGGGCGCATTGGGCACAGATACGCAGTATTTT
>NA|TRBD1|TRBJ1-2|TRBV6-2/TRBV6-3
CASSYPTGDYGYTF
TGTGCCAGCAGTTACCCGACAGGGGACTATGGCTACACCTTC
>NA|TRBD1|TRBJ2-2|TRBV7-3
CASSYRQGALTGELFF
TGTGCCAGCAGCTACCGGCAGGGGGCGCTTACCGGGGAGCTGTTTTTT
>NA|NA|TRBJ1-1|TRBV7-2
CASSRRSAEAFF
TGTGCCAGCAGCAGGAGGAGCGCTGAAGCTTTCTTT
>NA|TRBD2|TRBJ2-1|TRBV27
CASSLSGVLNEQFF
TGTGCCAGCAGTTTAAGCGGGGTCCTTAATGAGCAGTTCTTC
>NA|NA|TRBJ1-1|TRBV29-1
CSVAQGSTEAFF
TGCAGCGTTGCACAGGGCAGTACTGAAGCTTTCTTT
>NA|TRBD1|TRBJ2-7|TRBV7-8
CASSVGDRGPYEQYF
TGTGCCAGCAGCGTCGGGGACAGGGGTCCCTACGAGCAGTACTTC
>NA|TRBD1|TRBJ2-3|TRBV18
CASSRIPTGQGFTDTQYF
TGTGCCAGCTCACGAATTCCGACGGGACAGGGGTTCACAGATACGCAGTATTTT
>NA|TRBD1|TRBJ1-6|TRBV6-5
CASNPGGNSPLHF
TGTGCCAGCAATCCAGGGGGCAATTCACCCCTCCACTTT
>NA|TRBD1|TRBJ1-1|TRBV15
CATSRGRQGTNTEAFF
TGTGCCACCAGCAGAGGTCGACAGGGAACGAACACTGAAGCTTTCTTT
>NA|NA|TRBJ1-1|TRBV28
CASSLGVQRNTEAFF
TGTGCCAGCAGCCTAGGGGTACAGCGAAACACTGAAGCTTTCTTT
>once|TRBD1|TRBJ1-1|TRBV19
CASSPVAGTGGTEAFF
TGTGCCAGTAGTCCCGTTGCCGGGACAGGGGGCACTGAAGCTTTCTTT
>NA|NA|TRBJ1-1|TRBV28
CASMAGIENTEAFF
TGTGCCAGCATGGCGGGGATTGAGAACACTGAAGCTTTCTTT
>once|NA|TRBJ2-7|TRBV5-1
CASSASSYEQYF
TGCGCCAGCAGCGCATCTAGCTACGAGCAGTACTTC
>NA|TRBD2|TRBJ2-1|TRBV3-1/TRBV3-2
CASSAGLAGEYRFF
TGTGCCAGCAGCGCGGGACTAGCGGGAGAATATAGGTTCTTC
>few|TRBD2|TRBJ2-1|TRBV5-1
CASSLIAGANVVPFF
TGCGCCAGCAGCTTAATAGCGGGAGCGAATGTTGTCCCGTTCTTC
>once|TRBD1|TRBJ1-1|TRBV28
CASDRGRIAFF
TGTGCCAGTGACAGGGGCAGGATAGCTTTCTTT
>NA|TRBD1|TRBJ1-1|TRBV2
CASKVGQGIAEAFF
TGTGCCAGCAAGGTCGGACAGGGGATCGCTGAAGCTTTCTTT
>NA|NA|TRBJ2-3|TRBV28
CASSRVVAINTQYF
TGTGCCAGCAGCCGGGTGGTTGCTATCAATACGCAGTATTTT
>NA|NA|TRBJ2-2|TRBV9
CASSVWQRVANTGELFF
TGTGCCAGCAGCGTATGGCAGCGAGTCGCGAACACCGGGGAGCTGTTTTTT
>NA|TRBD1|TRBJ2-5|TRBV7-8
CASSGVGTGVAETQYF
TGTGCCAGCAGCGGAGTGGGGACAGGGGTTGCAGAGACCCAGTACTTC
>NA|NA|TRBJ2-2|TRBV5-1
CASSRTVNTGELFF
TGCGCCAGCAGCCGGACAGTGAACACCGGGGAGCTGTTTTTT
>NA|NA|TRBJ1-2|TRBV29-1
CSISAGARSYGYTF
TGCAGCATCTCCGCGGGGGCGAGGAGCTATGGCTACACCTTC
>once|NA|TRBJ2-7|TRBV28
CASSLLPGYEQYF
TGTGCCAGCAGTTTACTTCCAGGATACGAGCAGTACTTC
>NA|TRBD2|TRBJ2-2|TRBV25-1
CASSGTSGSEWNTGELFF
TGTGCCAGCAGTGGGACTAGCGGGAGTGAGTGGAACACCGGGGAGCTGTTTTTT
>NA|NA|TRBJ1-5|TRBV19
CASSTPGSGTNQPQHF
TGTGCCAGTAGTACCCCGGGGTCGGGAACCAATCAGCCCCAGCATTTT
>many|TRBD2|TRBJ2-2|TRBV3-1/TRBV3-2
CASSPSGRDTGELFF
TGTGCCAGCAGCCCTAGCGGGAGGGACACCGGGGAGCTGTTTTTT
>once|NA|TRBJ2-5|TRBV9
CASSVEQGETQYF
TGTGCCAGCAGCGTAGAGCAGGGGGAGACCCAGTACTTC
>NA|NA|TRBJ1-2|TRBV19
CASSIAPPGRYGYTF
TGTGCCAGTAGTATAGCCCCACCAGGGAGGTATGGCTACACCTTC
>NA|TRBD2|TRBJ2-7|TRBV6-5
CASRWTSAAYEQYF
TGTGCCAGCAGATGGACTAGCGCGGCCTACGAGCAGTACTTC
>NA|NA|TRBJ1-1|TRBV12-3/TRBV12-4
CASSLGGGTEAFF
TGTGCCAGCAGCCTTGGGGGAGGCACTGAAGCTTTCTTT
>NA|TRBD2|TRBJ2-7|TRBV5-5
CASSPGVAGTDEQYF
TGTGCTAGCAGCCCCGGCGTAGCGGGAACCGACGAGCAGTACTTC
>NA|NA|TRBJ1-3|TRBV18
CASRTSGGNTIYF
TGTGCCAGTAGGACTTCGGGAGGAAACACCATATATTTT
>NA|TRBD1|TRBJ1-6|TRBV11-3
CASSSGQPNSPLHF
TGTGCCAGCAGCTCGGGACAGCCTAATTCACCCCTCCACTTT
>NA|NA|TRBJ2-1|TRBV10-3
CAISDGQAAYNEQFF
TGTGCCATCAGTGATGGGCAGGCCGCCTACAATGAGCAGTTCTTC
>NA|TRBD1|TRBJ1-5|TRBV10-3
CAISRTGDSNQPQHF
TGTGCCATCAGCCGGACAGGGGATAGCAATCAGCCCCAGCATTTT
>NA|NA|TRBJ2-1|TRBV6-4
CASSDSTVPSYNEQFF
TGTGCCAGCAGTGACTCGACTGTCCCGTCCTACAATGAGCAGTTCTTC
>few|TRBD1|TRBJ2-7|TRBV27
CASSLLGTGRFRGYEQYF
TGTGCCAGCAGTCTACTCGGGACAGGGAGATTTAGAGGGTACGAGCAGTACTTC
>NA|TRBD2|TRBJ2-1|TRBV13
CASSPRPAGYVNEQFF
TGTGCCAGCAGCCCAAGGCCAGCGGGATATGTAAATGAGCAGTTCTTC
>NA|TRBD1|TRBJ2-5|TRBV6-1
CASSERQGNSKETQYF
TGTGCCAGCAGTGAGAGACAGGGAAATTCTAAAGAGACCCAGTACTTC
>once|TRBD1|TRBJ2-3|TRBV6-1
CASSEFQGAADTQYF
TGTGCCAGCAGTGAATTTCAGGGGGCAGCAGATACGCAGTATTTT
>NA|TRBD2|TRBJ2-1|TRBV2
CASSPSLLSGNEQFF
TGTGCCAGCAGTCCCTCATTACTTAGCGGGAATGAGCAGTTCTTC
>NA|TRBD2|TRBJ2-3|TRBV7-3
CASTPSGEDTQYF
TGTGCCAGCACCCCCAGCGGGGAAGATACGCAGTATTTT